A selection of T cell receptor beta chains follows, all from one sample in a study of graft-versus-host responses after intestinal transplantation. Using immunoSEQ multiplex PCR, the repertoire was profiled, and TCRdb retains in-frame clones only, with some absent. The sample has approximately 10,000 clones, around 94% seen once. This material consisted of PBMCs, taken 8 days after intestinal transplant. The receptor set was obtained from a human patient who received an intestinal transplant, so some T cells may come from the graft donor. Both conserved end residues are part of each CDR3. A D gene is named only where the DNA matches it firmly. The size field is filled for only some rows; it gives once, few, many or a size class.

clone size	CDR3 length	V gene	J gene	D gene	CDR3 protein	CDR3 DNA
NA	18	TRBV5-1	TRBJ2-3	TRBD1	CASSLDTGTGSWMSTQYF	TGCGCCAGCAGCTTGGACACCGGGACAGGGTCTTGGATGAGTACGCAGTATTTT
NA	12	TRBV10-3	TRBJ1-4	NA	CAISEDNEKLFF	TGTGCCATCAGTGAGGATAATGAAAAACTGTTTTTT
NA	16	TRBV28	TRBJ2-1	TRBD1	CASSPQGAKNYNEQFF	TGTGCCAGCAGTCCACAGGGGGCGAAGAACTACAATGAGCAGTTCTTC
NA	15	TRBV11-1	TRBJ2-1	TRBD2	CASSLLGTTHNEQFF	TGTGCCAGCAGCCTCCTCGGGACTACCCACAATGAGCAGTTCTTC
NA	13	TRBV7-3	TRBJ2-2	TRBD1	CASSRDRTGELFF	TGTGCCAGCAGCCGGGACAGGACCGGGGAGCTGTTTTTT
few	17	TRBV30	TRBJ2-3	TRBD2	CAWRVKRGGASTDTQYF	TGTGCCTGGAGGGTAAAGCGGGGGGGGGCTAGCACAGATACGCAGTATTTT
NA	15	TRBV11-2	TRBJ2-2	NA	CASSRGRTDTGELFF	TGTGCCAGCAGCCGGGGCCGGACAGACACCGGGGAGCTGTTTTTT
once	16	TRBV10-3	TRBJ2-1	TRBD2	CAISALAGVTYNEQFF	TGTGCCATCAGTGCTCTAGCGGGGGTTACCTACAATGAGCAGTTCTTC
NA	18	TRBV27	TRBJ2-3	NA	CASSSQSEPGWGTDTQYF	TGTGCCAGCAGTTCCCAGTCGGAGCCAGGGTGGGGCACAGATACGCAGTATTTT
NA	18	TRBV9	TRBJ2-3	NA	CASSSPKGGGGSRNTQYF	TGTGCCAGCAGCTCCCCGAAGGGTGGAGGGGGGTCGAGAAATACGCAGTATTTT
NA	16	TRBV28	TRBJ1-3	TRBD1	CASSRDREPSGNTIYF	TGTGCCAGCAGTAGGGACAGGGAACCCTCTGGAAACACCATATATTTT
NA	12	TRBV7-9	TRBJ1-4	NA	CASNDSNEKLFF	TGTGCCAGCAACGACAGTAATGAAAAACTGTTTTTT
few	13	TRBV19	TRBJ1-2	NA	CASKALGIGGYTF	TGTGCCAGTAAGGCCCTGGGTATCGGTGGCTACACCTTC
NA	15	TRBV28	TRBJ2-7	TRBD2	CASSLDSGELSEQYF	TGTGCCAGCAGTTTGGATAGCGGGGAACTCAGCGAGCAGTACTTC
NA	15	TRBV28	TRBJ2-7	NA	CASSLGHQESYEQYF	TGTGCCAGCAGTTTAGGTCATCAGGAGTCCTACGAGCAGTACTTC